A selection of T cell receptor beta chains follows, all from one sample in a study of T cell responses to AZD1222 COVID-19 vaccine. Here immunoSEQ multiplex PCR was the method, and the copy in TCRdb shows in-frame clones only, minus some. The data show under 200,000 clones, approximately 95% seen once. Sequenced here: peripheral blood, sampled on day 0 of AZD1222 vaccination. These TCRs come from an adult in good health. CDR3s include the opening cysteine and the closing phenylalanine or tryptophan.

CASRLTENTGELFF	14	TRBV7-9	TRBJ2-2
CATSDFWRKEGAGYTF	16	TRBV24-1	TRBJ1-2
CASSSGTDYGYTF	13	TRBV11-1	TRBJ1-2
CASSVVSAVEAFF	13	TRBV9	TRBJ1-1
CASSSLYLNTEAFF	14	TRBV27	TRBJ1-1
CASSLISTGSDSGNTIYF	18	TRBV5-1	TRBJ1-3
CASSYWDRSTGELFF	15	TRBV16	TRBJ2-2
CASSYSMAGAGGNTGELFF	19	TRBV6-2/TRBV6-3	TRBJ2-2
CASSPPDRYLGNTIYF	16	TRBV7-9	TRBJ1-3
CASSYAGTDNQPQHF	15	TRBV28	TRBJ1-5
CASSAYNEQFF	11	TRBV11-3	TRBJ2-1
CASQAHHGGYTF	12	TRBV6-5	TRBJ1-2
CASSPPAGDTIYF	13	TRBV18	TRBJ1-3
CASSDFGGLEKLFF	14	TRBV6-1	TRBJ1-4
CASSYSPGVDSPLHF	15	TRBV6-5	TRBJ1-6
CASRRVGNSPLHF	13	TRBV5-1	TRBJ1-6
CASSQGSSHSYNEQFF	16	TRBV4-1	TRBJ2-1
CASKEGAGNTIYF	13	TRBV18	TRBJ1-3
CSASADDEQYF	11	TRBV20-1	TRBJ2-7
CASSRIAVGGNEQFF	15	TRBV5-1	TRBJ2-1
CASSQGLNEQYF	12	TRBV3-1/TRBV3-2	TRBJ2-7